This T cell receptor beta chain was observed in a study of blood T cell repertoires in COVID-19 (TCRdb year 2020). Concerning the study at large: The collaborator samples originated in the United States, Italy and Spain and spanned the acute and convalescent phases of COVID-19. Where HLA class I and class II types were available, the types were taken from metadata supplied by the sample provider, not from assay-based typing. The repertoires were released in a freely available public database intended as a resource for research on the immune response to SARS-CoV-2. The material from the prospective study consisted of cDNA or gDNA derived from T cells, B-cell-depleted T cells, or PBMCs. The dataset comprised deeply sampled blood TCRbeta repertoires from subjects exposed to, actively infected with, or recovered from COVID-19. The samples were drawn from two sources: the first 160 participants of the ongoing ImmuneRACE study, and 1,000 to 1,500 subjects contributed by 6 global collaborators. Nearly every sample came with metadata listing a de-identified subject ID, COVID-19 status, age in years and sex. Overall results and qualifications from the work: The amount of clinical and demographic metadata varied by source and participant and was provided uncurated.

Taken from the germline V gene (reference sequence), the CDR1 and CDR2 loops are GTSNPN and SVGIG. Measured from the cysteine to the phenylalanine, the CDR3 is 13 residues long. Just CDR3 DNA is preserved here, 39 bases in frame from base 1. V and J lose 0 bases and 6 bases, and a span of 9 bases separates them. TCRbeta CDR3 regions were amplified from genomic DNA by means of the immunoSEQ Assay, a bias-controlled multiplex PCR. As for how the authors treated the data: The number of nucleated cells in each sample was estimated from the amplification of reference gene primers within the assay. Sequence reads were collapsed and filtered to measure the absolute abundance of every unique TCRbeta CDR3 rearrangement. For each sample, productive Simpson clonality was calculated as the square root of Simpson's diversity index over productive rearrangements. In its TCRdb copy, this immuneACCESS table keeps in-frame sequences only and misses some clones. Where compared with another copy, unresolved V genes explain less than half of these, and the others have no known cause. V, J and clone size are those of that table, while D and trimming were read from the DNA. The sample table lists about 130,000 clones, more than 75% of them with a count of one. About 5% of the sample comes from the top ten.

A note on this clone: Its antigen target is currently unknown. Base qualities were left out, and no much larger clone turns up one base away.

One collaborating source in Seattle enrolled patients while the patients were actively infected and followed the patients over time throughout the course of disease. Collaborating institutions collected whole blood in K2EDTA tubes following their own protocols. For TCRbeta analysis, collaborators shipped samples in one of three forms: frozen whole blood, isolated PBMCs, or DNA extracted from either of those sample types. The chain links TRBV30 with TRBJ1-3; TRBD1 is a weak D gene call, 6 bases matching. Material for sequencing was peripheral blood. The receptor's source is a woman in her 70s with COVID-19, enrolled during active disease. In nucleotides, the sequence is TGTGCCTGGAGTGTGCAGGGGACAAACACCATATATTTT. Its coded protein is CAWSVQGTNTIYF.